The 6 T cell receptor beta chains below come from one sample, sequenced in a study of CD8 T cells in ankylosing spondylitis. General study points: Made up of roughly 8 highly homologous variants, a TCR beta motif appeared characteristic of ankylosing spondylitis blood.

In TCRdb, the 5' RACE reads were re-called with MiXCR into one record per CDR3 protein. The sample yields roughly 450,000 distinct CDR3 sequences, 25% to 30% seen once. These receptors have no known antigen. The sample taken for sequencing was blood, either unsorted or a sorted T cell fraction (not recorded which). These TCRs come from a male donor with ankylosing spondylitis.

As DNA, the CDR3 is TGCAGTGCTAGGCCGAGGGATAATTCACCCCTCCACTTT. Residues: CSARPRDNSPLHF. The chain couples TRBV20-1 to TRBJ1-6; unclear D gene. The CDR3 sequence is 13 residues long. Trimming removed 3 bases at V and 5 bases at J, with 8 bases between. CDR1 DFQATT and CDR2 SNEGSKA come from the germline V gene (reference sequence).

This sequence joins TRBV3-1 and TRBJ2-1; TRBD2 is a possible D gene (5 bases). V lost 0 bases and J 6 bases, leaving 9 bases between the germline ends. Germline V gene lookup returns CDR1 LGHDT and CDR2 YNNKEL (reference sequence). The CDR3 runs to 14 residues. The CDR3 reads CASSQEVGSNEQFF. The DNA for the CDR3 is TGTGCCAGCAGCCAAGAAGTGGGGAGCAATGAGCAGTTCTTC.

This sequence joins TRBV18 and TRBJ2-1; D perhaps matches TRBD1 (7 bases). Germline values: CDR1 KGHSH, CDR2 LQKENI. Trimming shortened V by 1 base and J by 3 bases, and 10 bases separated the two germline ends. The CDR3 is 15 residues long. In DNA, the CDR3 is TGTGCCAGCTCACCACGGCAGGGGGGCTACAATGAGCAGTTCTTC. Its translation: CASSPRQGGYNEQFF.

This clonotype came up a few times. The chain carries TRBV20-1 and TRBJ2-1; TRBD2 matches 9 bases. CDR1 DFQATT and CDR2 SNEGSKA come from the germline V gene (reference sequence). This CDR3 is 15 amino acids long. V shed 6 bases, J shed 3 bases, and the junction held 9 bases outside the gene matches. CDR3 nucleotide sequence: TGCAGTGCCCAATCTAGCGGGGCCTACTACAATGAGCAGTTCTTC. Amino acids: CSAQSSGAYYNEQFF.

This clonotype has ten or more counts. V and J are TRBV7-7 and TRBJ2-1; D uncertain. Germline V lookup: CDR1 SSHAT, CDR2 FNYEAQ (reference sequence). The CDR3 covers 14 residues. The V end was cut by 5 bases, the J end by 3 bases, with 11 bases between. The CDR3 region is CASSPLQSYNEQFF. In DNA form, the CDR3 reads TGTGCCAGCAGCCCGCTTCAGAGCTACAATGAGCAGTTCTTC. The variable domain in full, with the rest retrieved from reference TRBV7-7 and TRBJ2-1, is GAGVSQSPRYKVTKRGQDVTLRCDPISSHATLYWYQQALGQGPEFLTYFNYEAQPDKSGLPSDRFSAERPEGSISTLTIQRTEQRDSAMYRCASSPLQSYNEQFFGPGTRLTVL.

V is TRBV20-1 and J is TRBJ2-7; 12 positions agree with TRBD2. The CDR3 extends over 14 amino acids. Unmatched junction bases numbered 4, after V lost 3 bases and J lost 4 bases. Germline CDR1 DFQATT, CDR2 SNEGSKA (reference sequence). CDR3 amino acids: CSARTSGSGYEQYF. The CDR3 bases are TGCAGTGCTAGGACTAGCGGGAGCGGGTACGAGCAGTACTTC.